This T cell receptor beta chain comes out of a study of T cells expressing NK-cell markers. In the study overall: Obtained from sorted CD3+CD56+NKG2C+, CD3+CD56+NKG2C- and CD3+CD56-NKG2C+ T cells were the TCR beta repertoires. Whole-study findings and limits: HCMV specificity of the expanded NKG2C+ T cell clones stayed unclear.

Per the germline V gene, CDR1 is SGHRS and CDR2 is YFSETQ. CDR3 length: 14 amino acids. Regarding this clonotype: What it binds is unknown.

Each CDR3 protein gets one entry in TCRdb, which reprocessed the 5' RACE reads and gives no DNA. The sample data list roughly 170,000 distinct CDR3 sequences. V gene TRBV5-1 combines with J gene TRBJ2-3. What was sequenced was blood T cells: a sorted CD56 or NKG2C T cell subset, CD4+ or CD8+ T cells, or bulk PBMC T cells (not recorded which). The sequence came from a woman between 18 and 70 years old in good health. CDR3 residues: CASSHMAGTDTQYF. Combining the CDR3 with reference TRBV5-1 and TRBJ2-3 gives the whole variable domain KAGVTQTPRYLIKTRGQQVTLSCSPISGHRSVSWYQQTPGQGLQFLFEYFSETQRNKGNFPGRFSGRQFSNSRSEMNVSTLELGDSALYLCASSHMAGTDTQYFGPGTRLTVL.